Shown below are 21 T cell receptor beta chains from a single sample sequenced in a study of CD8+ T cells in alopecia areata. RNA, once extracted, was reverse transcribed into cDNA for use as the sequencing template. Here immunoSEQ multiplex PCR was the method, and the copy in TCRdb shows in-frame clones only, minus some. In the table there are about 120,000 clones, less than 75% of which are singletons. Documented treatment: oral pan-JAK inhibitor, 5-10 mg twice daily. Material: CD8+ T cells sorted from blood, obtained at week 4, from a patient treated with tofacitinib. Receptors were obtained from a human donor with alopecia areata.

The genes are TRBV9 and TRBJ2-1, with TRBD2 matching 9 bases. Germline V gene lookup returns CDR1 SGDLS and CDR2 YYNGEE. The CDR3 runs to 16 residues. The V segment lost 1 base and the J segment 5 bases; nucleotides outside the gene matches: 7. The CDR3 loop is CASSVPPSGNHNEQFF. The DNA for the CDR3 is TGTGCCAGCAGCGTACCTCCTAGCGGGAACCACAATGAGCAGTTCTTC.

The chain's CDR3 is CASITMDGTDTQYF. CDR3 nucleotide sequence: TGTGCCAGCATTACCATGGACGGCACAGATACGCAGTATTTT. V is TRBV2 and J is TRBJ2-3; unclear D gene. Germline V gene lookup returns CDR1 SNHLY and CDR2 FYNNEI. This CDR3 region has 14 residues. V was clipped by 7 bases and J by 1 base, with 12 bases between them. Full variable domain (outside the CDR3, taken from reference TRBV2 and TRBJ2-3): EPEVTQTPSHQVTQMGQEVILRCVPISNHLYFYWYRQILGQKVEFLVSFYNNEISEKSEIFDDQFSVERPDGSNFTLKIRSTKLEDSAMYFCASITMDGTDTQYFGPGTRLTVL.

This chain links TRBV27 with TRBJ2-1; D tentatively reads TRBD1 or TRBD2 (6 bases each). V was pared by 5 bases and J by 9 bases, with 17 bases between. CDR3 size: 14 residues. CDR1 is MNHEY and CDR2 is SMNVEV in the germline V gene (reference sequence). The CDR3 DNA follows: TGTGCCAGCAGTACCCTAGGGGGGCAGGTTGAGCAGTTCTTC. Translated: CASSTLGGQVEQFF.

As concerns this clone: Other nucleotide sequences in the sample specify the same CDR3. CDR3 DNA: TGTGCCAGCAGTTTGTTAGCGGGAGGGGGCAATGAGCAGTTCTTC. Encoded protein: CASSLLAGGGNEQFF. V gene TRBV27 combines with J gene TRBJ2-1, with 11 positions matching TRBD2. Trimming took 3 bases from V and 6 from J; bases not matched to a gene: 4. Germline CDR1 and CDR2: MNHEY and SMNVEV (reference sequence). This CDR3 is 15 amino acids long.

This clone appeared a few times. The chain employs TRBV19 and TRBJ2-7; TRBD1 agrees at 7 bases. Germline CDR1 and CDR2: LNHDA and SQIVND (reference sequence). V was clipped by 10 bases and J by 0 bases; unmatched bases: 6. This CDR3 contains 13 residues. CDR3 protein: CATRGQDSYEQYF. The DNA for the CDR3 is TGTGCCACAAGAGGACAGGACTCCTACGAGCAGTACTTC.

J is TRBJ1-2 and V is TRBV10-3, with D tentatively TRBD1 (5 bases). This CDR3 region has 12 residues. Germline assignment: CDR1 ENHRY and CDR2 SYGVKD. Trimming took 10 bases from V and 7 from J, leaving 16 bases between them. In DNA form, the CDR3 reads TGTGCCACACTCGGGGGTAGCGGTGGCTACACCTTC. Residues: CATLGGSGGYTF.

This clone came up once. Written as DNA, the CDR3 is TGTGCCTGGAGTGAGCTTGGCGGGGAGCTGTTTTTT. Residues: CAWSELGGELFF. The rearrangement links TRBV30 to TRBJ2-2; D remains ambiguous. The CDR3 totals 12 residues. Germline V gene lookup returns CDR1 GTSNPN and CDR2 SVGIG (reference sequence). The V and J ends lost 1 base and 7 bases respectively, with 7 bases between them.

This clone was found a few times. The chain joins TRBV15 to TRBJ1-5; a weak D match, TRBD1 (5 bases). From germline, CDR1 is LNHNV and CDR2 YYDKDF (reference sequence). V was shortened by 5 bases and J by 0 bases, with 8 bases between the two germline ends. The CDR3 length is 14 residues. The CDR3 region is CATSLDSSNQPQHF. CDR3 DNA: TGTGCCACCAGCCTAGACAGTAGCAATCAGCCCCAGCATTTT.

This chain links TRBV29-1 with TRBJ2-2; the D is unclear. V was pared by 2 bases and J by 6 bases, with 4 bases between. The CDR3 consists of 11 residues. In germline, CDR1 is SQVTM, CDR2 ANQGSEA. The chain's CDR3 is CSVEFPGELFF. The CDR3 nucleotides are TGCAGCGTTGAATTCCCCGGGGAGCTGTTTTTT.

This clone was seen only once. The CDR3 sequence: CASMPGEMTNEKLFF. The CDR3 DNA sequence: TGTGCCAGCATGCCAGGGGAAATGACTAATGAAAAACTGTTTTTT. The chain recombines TRBV2 with TRBJ1-4, with D possibly being TRBD1 (6 bases). The germline CDR1 and CDR2 sequences are SNHLY and FYNNEI. CDR3 length: 15 amino acids. V was trimmed by 7 bases and J by 2 bases, leaving 14 bases between them.

The genes are TRBV6-1 and TRBJ2-3; D gene uncertain. In germline, CDR1 is MNHNS, CDR2 SASEGT. This CDR3 spans 14 amino acids. The V end was cut by 6 bases, the J end by 6 bases, with 16 bases between. The CDR3 DNA reads as TGTGCCAGCAGCCCACTTGGTGGGTTGGATACGCAGTATTTT. Its translation is CASSPLGGLDTQYF.

This clone occurred a few times. The gene calls are TRBV29-1 and TRBJ1-4; D not certain. Per the germline V gene, CDR1 is SQVTM and CDR2 is ANQGSEA. There are 13 residues in the CDR3. V lost 1 base and J 5 bases, leaving 8 bases between the germline ends. The CDR3 sequence: CSVEVSGNEKLFF. Here the CDR3 DNA reads TGCAGCGTTGAAGTGTCAGGCAATGAAAAACTGTTTTTT. Full variable domain (missing parts from reference TRBV29-1 and TRBJ1-4): SAVISQKPSRDICQRGTSLTIQCQVDSQVTMMFWYRQQPGQSLTLIATANQGSEATYESGFVIDKFPISRPNLTFSTLTVSNMSPEDSSIYLCSVEVSGNEKLFFGSGTQLSVL.

This chain links TRBV30 with TRBJ2-5; 11 nucleotides align to TRBD2. Germline loops: CDR1 GTSNPN, CDR2 SVGIG (reference sequence). The J segment lost 5 bases and the V segment lost 0 bases, leaving 8 bases of the junction unmatched. The CDR3 spans 16 residues. The CDR3 DNA reads as TGTGCCTGGAGTGTAGGTAGCGGGGGGGCCGCGGAGACCCAGTACTTC. This translates into CAWSVGSGGAAETQYF.

This clone was observed a handful of times. J is TRBJ1-2 and V is TRBV6-5, with D perhaps TRBD1 (5 bases). The germline V and J ends were trimmed by 6 bases and 7 bases, with 12 bases remaining between them. The CDR3 has 12 residues. Germline CDR1 and CDR2: MNHEY and SVGAGI. The CDR3 sequence: CASSKSGSGYTF. The CDR3 nucleotides read TGTGCCAGCAGCAAATCAGGGTCTGGCTACACCTTC.

The V and J genes are TRBV27 and TRBJ1-1; TRBD1 might be the D (6 bases). This CDR3 contains 15 residues. Looked up from germline, CDR1 is MNHEY and CDR2 is SMNVEV (reference sequence). V lost 3 bases to trimming and J lost 0 bases, with 11 bases between them. The CDR3 here is CASSFTGFMNTEAFF. CDR3 sequence (DNA): TGTGCCAGCAGTTTTACAGGGTTCATGAACACTGAAGCTTTCTTT.

J is TRBJ2-1 and V is TRBV7-9, with D perhaps TRBD2 (7 bases). Germline CDR1 and CDR2: SEHNR and FQNEAQ (reference sequence). Trimming shortened V by 0 bases and J by 2 bases, and 8 bases separated the two germline ends. The CDR3 has 15 amino acids. CDR3 in DNA: TGTGCCAGCAGCTTAGCAGGGGGGGCCTACAATGAGCAGTTCTTC. The encoded protein is CASSLAGGAYNEQFF.

The chain joins TRBV30 to TRBJ2-1; no clear D gene. This CDR3 is built from 12 residues. Trimming pared 5 bases from V and 4 bases from J, leaving 9 bases between. Per the germline V gene, CDR1 is GTSNPN and CDR2 is SVGIG (reference sequence). This chain's CDR3 is CAWGYGYNEQFF. The DNA for the CDR3 is TGTGCCTGGGGGTATGGGTACAATGAGCAGTTCTTC.

This clone was detected only a few times. CDR3 coding DNA: TGTGCCAGCAGCTTGGACCCCCTAAGGTCCCAGTACTTC. Protein sequence: CASSLDPLRSQYF. The chain links TRBV7-6 to TRBJ2-5, with D unresolved. CDR3 length: 13 residues. Trimming pared 3 bases from V and 9 bases from J, leaving 14 bases between. Germline loops: CDR1 SGHVS, CDR2 FNYEAQ.

Only one count was recorded for this clone. V and J are TRBV5-6 and TRBJ1-6; TRBD1 might be the D (6 bases). Trimming removed 4 bases from V and 4 bases from J, with 9 bases in between. The length of the CDR3 is 14 residues. From germline, CDR1 is SGHDT and CDR2 YYEEEE. The CDR3 region has the DNA TGTGCCAGCAGCGGTGGACAGTATAATTCACCCCTCCACTTT. This codes for CASSGGQYNSPLHF.

The V and J genes are TRBV29-1 and TRBJ1-2; 10 bases map to TRBD1. Germline CDR1 and CDR2: SQVTM and ANQGSEA. The junction had 13 bases not matched to a gene; V was cut back by 7 bases and J by 11 bases. The CDR3 spans 13 residues. CDR3 nucleotides: TGCAGCGGCATAGGACAGGGGGATATAGGGTACACCTTC. This translates into CSGIGQGDIGYTF.

This chain connects TRBV5-1 to TRBJ1-1; the D is unclear. The CDR3 sequence is 15 residues long. The V end was cut by 2 bases, the J end by 5 bases, with 16 bases between. Germline V gene sequence: CDR1 SGHRS, CDR2 YFSETQ. CDR3 sequence: CASSLPGSGVTEAFF. The CDR3 DNA follows: TGCGCCAGCAGCTTACCTGGCTCGGGAGTTACTGAAGCTTTCTTT.